This section outlines one TCR beta chain sequence together with its context. Germline V gene sequence: CDR1 SQVTM, CDR2 ANQGSEA. V was clipped by 6 bases and J by 2 bases, with 23 bases between them. CDR3 length: 16 residues. Repertoires were generated with immunoSEQ multiplex PCR, while TCRdb's copy carries only in-frame clones and drops some. The sample holds almost 300,000 clones, 85% to 90% seen once. The sample originates from a study of blood T cell repertoires in COVID-19. This receptor was obtained from a man between 65 and 85 years old with acute or convalescent COVID-19. Sequencing used peripheral blood. This sequence joins TRBV29-1 and TRBJ2-7, with D possibly being TRBD1 (6 bases). CDR3 protein: CSVDGTRGSKPYEQYF. The CDR3 DNA reads TGCAGCGTAGATGGGACAAGGGGAAGTAAACCCTACGAGCAGTACTTC.